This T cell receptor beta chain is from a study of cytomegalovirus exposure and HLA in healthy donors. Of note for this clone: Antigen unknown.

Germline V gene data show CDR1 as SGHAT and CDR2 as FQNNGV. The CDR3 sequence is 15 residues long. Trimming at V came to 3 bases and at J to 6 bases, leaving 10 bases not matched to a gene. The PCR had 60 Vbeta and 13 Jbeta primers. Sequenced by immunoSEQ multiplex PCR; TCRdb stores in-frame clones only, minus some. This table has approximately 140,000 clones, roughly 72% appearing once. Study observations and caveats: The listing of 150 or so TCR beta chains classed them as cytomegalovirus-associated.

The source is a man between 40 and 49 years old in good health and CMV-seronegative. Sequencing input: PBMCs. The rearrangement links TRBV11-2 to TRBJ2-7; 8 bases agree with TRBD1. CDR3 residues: CASSLIGRTGPEQYF. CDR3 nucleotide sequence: TGTGCCAGCAGCTTGATAGGGAGGACAGGGCCCGAGCAGTACTTC. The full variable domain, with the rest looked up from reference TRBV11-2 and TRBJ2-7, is EAGVAQSPRYKIIEKRQSVAFWCNPISGHATLYWYQQILGQGPKLLIQFQNNGVVDDSQLPKDRFSAERLKGVDSTLKIQPAKLEDSAVYLCASSLIGRTGPEQYFGPGTRLTVT.